This T cell receptor (beta chain) was recorded in a study of blood T cell repertoires in COVID-19. The CDR3 runs to 15 residues. The germline CDR1 and CDR2 sequences are LGHNA and YNFKEQ. V dropped 0 bases and J dropped 6 bases, with 11 bases sitting between them. Sequencing used immunoSEQ multiplex PCR; TCRdb keeps in-frame clones, though not all of them. Of about 20,000 clones listed, around nine tenths are singletons. This sequence originates from a human donor in a cohort sampled during active COVID-19. Sequences were obtained from peripheral blood. The rearrangement links TRBV4-2 to TRBJ2-2; TRBD2 might be the D (6 bases). The CDR3 reads CASSQDRAGSGELFF. CDR3 DNA: TGTGCCAGCAGCCAAGATCGGGCGGGGTCCGGGGAGCTGTTTTTT.